The rows below give T cell receptor beta chains drawn from one sample of a study of blood T cells in healthy people across ages. TCRdb recomputed calls from the 5' RACE reads with MiXCR, one row per CDR3 protein. The sample has about 1,500,000 distinct CDR3 sequences; roughly 45% are singletons. The sample taken for sequencing was blood. The receptors were gathered from a woman younger than 35 in good health. The CDR3 runs from the conserved cysteine through the conserved F or W. Fields, in order: clone size, D gene, V gene, J gene, CDR3 DNA, CDR3 protein. A D gene is named only where the DNA matches it firmly. Size is omitted from some rows. Given values are once, few, many or a class for expanded clones.

>few|TRBD2|TRBV7-9|TRBJ2-7
TGTGCCAGCAGCCCACGGACCGGCGGGAGAGATTACGAGCAGTACTTC
CASSPRTGGRDYEQYF
>NA|NA|TRBV5-1|TRBJ2-7
TGCGCCAGCAGCTTGGACCGACAGTTCTACGAGCAGTACTTC
CASSLDRQFYEQYF
>few|NA|TRBV6-5|TRBJ2-3
TGTGCCAGCAGTTATATCCCCACTTATAGCACAGATACGCAGTATTTT
CASSYIPTYSTDTQYF
>NA|TRBD1|TRBV30|TRBJ2-3
TGTGCCTGGACGCACCGGGACAGGAGCACAGATACGCAGTATTTT
CAWTHRDRSTDTQYF
>few|NA|TRBV5-1|TRBJ2-5
TGCGCCAGCAGCGCAACTAGCTCGTGGGGGGAGACCCAGTACTTC
CASSATSSWGETQYF
>few|NA|TRBV12-3/TRBV12-4|TRBJ1-6
TGTGCCAGCAGGCGACCCGGAAATTCACCCCTCCACTTT
CASRRPGNSPLHF
>NA|TRBD2|TRBV4-1|TRBJ2-1
TGCGCCAGCAGCCAAGATACCAGCGGGGGGGTTAATGAGCAGTTATTC
CASSQDTSGGVNEQLF
>NA|NA|TRBV6-5|TRBJ2-1
TGTGCCAGCAGTCGTCCCTTACTAGAATCGTATGAGCAGTTCTTC
CASSRPLLESYEQFF
>NA|NA|TRBV21-1|TRBJ2-7
TGTGCCAGCAGCAAAGCGCGAACGATAATTCCGGGCCCGAGCTCCTACGAGCAGTACTTC
CASSKARTIIPGPSSYEQYF
>NA|NA|TRBV14|TRBJ2-5
TGTGCCAGCAGGCACGAGGGTGAGACCCAGTACTTC
CASRHEGETQYF
>NA|NA|TRBV6-2/TRBV6-3|TRBJ2-7
TGTGCCAGCAGTTACTGGGGGAGCTCCTACAATGAGCAGTACTTC
CASSYWGSSYNEQYF
>NA|NA|TRBV27|TRBJ1-2
TGTGCCAGCAGTTTGGGGGCCAAAAACTATGGCTACACCTTC
CASSLGAKNYGYTF
>few|NA|TRBV7-2|TRBJ2-5
TGTGCCAGCAGCCTCCCTCCCTCCCGGGCCCAGTACTTC
CASSLPPSRAQYF